The T cell receptor (beta chain) under discussion was sequenced for a study of shared clonotypes between healthy human individuals. Donors had no recently reported acute infections or vaccinations and were HIV-negative. Comment on this clone: Its antigen remains unidentified.

Produced via immunoSEQ multiplex PCR; TCRdb's table is partial and in-frame only. The data hold about 380,000 clones, with around 96% observed a single time. Findings of the study overall: Some clonotypes were shared by all four sorted-subset donors, while others were not shared. The non-shared ones had lower generation probabilities than the shared ones.

CDR1 and CDR2 from the germline V gene are MNHNY and SVGAGI (reference sequence). This CDR3 comprises 13 residues. Trimming took 7 bases from V and 4 from J; bases not matched to a gene: 3. Sequenced input: memory CD8+ T cells sorted from blood. This sample's subset: CD45RO+ cells pooled with CCR7-negative TemRA cells. The chain is built from TRBV6-6 and TRBJ2-5; 10 nucleotides line up with TRBD2. This receptor was taken from a young man in good health. CDR3 region: CASTRLAGETQYF. The CDR3 DNA is TGTGCCAGCACCCGACTAGCGGGAGAGACCCAGTACTTC.